Listed below are T cell receptor beta chains from one sample, sequenced in a study of STAT5B mutations in CD4+ large granular lymphocyte leukemia. Here immunoSEQ multiplex PCR was the method, and the copy in TCRdb shows in-frame clones only, minus some. This sample yields approximately 24,000 clones, of which roughly 78% are seen a single time; nearly 0.65% belongs to the top ten. The sample taken for sequencing was CD4+ T cells from blood buffy coats. The receptors stem from a human donor in good health. Each CDR3 is given with its conserved first and last residue. Fields, in order: J gene, V gene, clone size, D gene, CDR3 DNA, CDR3 protein. D genes are given only for firm matches. Rows give clone size only sometimes, using once, few, many, or a class for an expanded clone.

TRBJ2-7 | TRBV5-4 | - | - | TGTGCCAGCAGCTTGGCAGGGTATGCGGCAATAGACGAGCAGTACTTC | CASSLAGYAAIDEQYF
TRBJ2-5 | TRBV5-1 | - | TRBD1 | TGCGCCAGCAGCTTGTACCGGGACAGGGGTGAGACCCAGTACTTC | CASSLYRDRGETQYF
TRBJ2-3 | TRBV9 | - | - | TGTGCCAGCAGCGGGGGGGTTACAGATACGCAGTATTTT | CASSGGVTDTQYF
TRBJ2-2 | TRBV19 | - | - | TGTGCCAGTAGTATCCAGATCCGGGGTCTCGGGGAGCTGTTTTTT | CASSIQIRGLGELFF
TRBJ1-1 | TRBV6-5 | - | - | TGTGCCAGCAGTCCCCTCGCTGAAGCTTTCTTT | CASSPLAEAFF
TRBJ1-1 | TRBV28 | - | TRBD1 | TGTGCCAGCACTTCTGGGCAAACAGGGGCGGGGGGCACTGAAGCTTTCTTT | CASTSGQTGAGGTEAFF
TRBJ1-2 | TRBV12-5 | once | - | TGTGCTAGTGGTTTGGCAAACTCCCTCCACGGCTACACCTTC | CASGLANSLHGYTF
TRBJ1-3 | TRBV7-2 | - | TRBD1 | TGTGCCAGCAGCTTAGGGTCAGGGGGTGGAAACACCATATATTTT | CASSLGSGGGNTIYF
TRBJ2-2 | TRBV28 | few | - | TGTGCCAGCAGATCGAACAGGGTTTCCGGGGAGCTGTTTTTT | CASRSNRVSGELFF
TRBJ1-2 | TRBV28 | - | - | TGTGCCAGCATCAAGAAGGACACCCGTGGCTATGGCTACACCTTC | CASIKKDTRGYGYTF
TRBJ1-2 | TRBV7-9 | - | - | TGTGCCAGCAGCTTAGGGGGTATGGGATCTAACTATGGCTACACCTTC | CASSLGGMGSNYGYTF
TRBJ2-2 | TRBV7-6 | - | - | TGTGCCAGCAGCTCCCGGGGTACCGGGGAGCTGTTTTTT | CASSSRGTGELFF
TRBJ1-2 | TRBV5-1 | - | - | TGCGCCAGCAGCTTGGTTTACGGGAATGGCTACACCTTC | CASSLVYGNGYTF
TRBJ2-2 | TRBV6-1 | few | - | TGTGCCAGCAGTGCTGACATATCCACCGGGGAGCTGTTTTTT | CASSADISTGELFF
TRBJ1-4 | TRBV7-2 | - | - | TGTGCCAGCTCCACGCTGGGGGGCGGTGAAAAACTGTTTTTT | CASSTLGGGEKLFF
TRBJ2-1 | TRBV18 | - | TRBD1 | TGTGCCAGCTCACCTGAGACAGGGGTCTCCAATGAGCAGTTCTTC | CASSPETGVSNEQFF
TRBJ2-1 | TRBV18 | - | - | TGTGCCAGCTCACCAGGGCTCACTCAGCGCTCCTACAATGAGCAGTTCTTC | CASSPGLTQRSYNEQFF
TRBJ2-7 | TRBV5-6 | once | TRBD1 | TGTGCCAGCAGCGTTTTACAGGGGGCTGAGTACGAGCAGTACTTC | CASSVLQGAEYEQYF
TRBJ2-7 | TRBV27 | - | - | TGTGCCAGCAGTCCCGAGAGGGGGTGGCCCGAGCAGTACTTC | CASSPERGWPEQYF
TRBJ2-3 | TRBV4-1 | once | - | TGCGCCAGCAGCTCAGAGGGGAGCGGCACAGATACGCAGTATTTT | CASSSEGSGTDTQYF
TRBJ2-7 | TRBV7-2 | - | - | TGTGCCAGCAGCTTACTACAGGGCTACGAGCAGTACTTC | CASSLLQGYEQYF
TRBJ2-7 | TRBV27 | - | - | TGTGCCAGCAGTTTAAACGGTCTGGGGCGCGTTAGTAAGGGAACCTACGAGCAGTACTTC | CASSLNGLGRVSKGTYEQYF
TRBJ1-2 | TRBV29-1 | - | - | TGCAGCGTTGCGGAGTACTATGGCTACACCTTC | CSVAEYYGYTF
TRBJ2-7 | TRBV10-3 | - | - | TGTGCCATCAGCGCCGGGACAACCCCCTACGAGCAGTACTTC | CAISAGTTPYEQYF
TRBJ2-7 | TRBV10-3 | - | TRBD2 | TGTGCCATCAGCATTGGGACTAGCGGGGCTCACGAGCAGTACTTC | CAISIGTSGAHEQYF
TRBJ2-5 | TRBV5-1 | once | - | TGCGCCAGCAGCTTGGAAGGTAAAGAGACCCAGTACTTC | CASSLEGKETQYF
TRBJ1-6 | TRBV28 | - | - | TGTGCCAGCAGTTCCCCTATGGGACACCCCCTGGGGCCCCTCCACTTT | CASSSPMGHPLGPLHF
TRBJ1-2 | TRBV5-6 | - | TRBD1 | TGTGCCAGCAGATCCCCCCCTGGACAGGCCTTAGACTACACCTTC | CASRSPPGQALDYTF
TRBJ1-1 | TRBV7-9 | - | - | TGTGCCAGCAGTCGCGACTTTGAAGCTTTCTTT | CASSRDFEAFF
TRBJ1-6 | TRBV9 | - | TRBD1 | TGTGCCAGCAGCGAAGGACAGGGTATGACACCCCTCCACTTT | CASSEGQGMTPLHF
TRBJ1-5 | TRBV5-5 | - | - | TGTGCCAGCAGCTTGTTGTGGGATCAGCCCCAGCATTTT | CASSLLWDQPQHF
TRBJ1-6 | TRBV9 | few | - | TGTGCCAGCAGCGTAGAGACAGCCTATAATTCACCCCTCCACTTT | CASSVETAYNSPLHF
TRBJ1-2 | TRBV7-2 | - | - | TGTGCCAGCAGCTCTATGGCTCACTATGGCTACACCTTC | CASSSMAHYGYTF
TRBJ2-7 | TRBV19 | - | TRBD2 | TGTGCCAGTAGTATATCGGGGGGGTTGAGCTCCTACGAGCAGTACTTC | CASSISGGLSSYEQYF
TRBJ1-6 | TRBV28 | few | - | TGTGCCAGCAAGTGGCAGGACGAAAATTCACCCCTCCACTTT | CASKWQDENSPLHF
TRBJ2-1 | TRBV10-3 | - | - | TGTGCCATCAGCTCCACAGGGATAGACTACAATGAGCAGTTCTTC | CAISSTGIDYNEQFF
TRBJ1-1 | TRBV7-3 | - | - | TGTGCCAGCAGCTTAACTGGGAACAGTGAAGCTTTCTTT | CASSLTGNSEAFF
TRBJ1-5 | TRBV19 | - | TRBD1 | TGTGCCAGTAGTACCCCTTGGACAGGGCGCAATCAGCCCCAGCATTTT | CASSTPWTGRNQPQHF
TRBJ1-2 | TRBV9 | once | TRBD1 | TGTGCCAGCAGCGTAGGGGGACAGAGTAGAAGTCGTCCCTATGGCTACACCTTC | CASSVGGQSRSRPYGYTF
TRBJ1-1 | TRBV6-1 | - | - | TGTGCCAGCAGTGCCCCCGGGACGGCGTACACTGAAGCTTTCTTT | CASSAPGTAYTEAFF
TRBJ1-2 | TRBV28 | - | - | TGTGCCAGCAGTTCCTCGGGGCGTTGGTATGGCTACACCTTC | CASSSSGRWYGYTF
TRBJ1-2 | TRBV19 | few | - | TGTGCCAGTAAATCAGGGGTCTCAAACTATGGCTACACCTTC | CASKSGVSNYGYTF
TRBJ2-7 | TRBV28 | - | - | TGTGCCAGCAGCACTAGCCCGCTCAACGAGCAGTACTTC | CASSTSPLNEQYF
TRBJ2-3 | TRBV20-1 | - | TRBD2 | TGCAGTGCTAGATCCCTAGCGGGGGAATATTTT | CSARSLAGEYF